This entry is about one T cell receptor beta chain. Its antigen is undetermined. Germline loops: CDR1 SNHLY, CDR2 FYNNEI. The V and J ends lost 4 bases and 0 bases, in that order; junction bases with no gene match: 6. CDR3 length equals 17 residues. These data belong to a study of T-cell memory formation after mild COVID-19. Study-level background: The two donors had largely donor-specific TCR clusters. Study-wide findings and caveats: While clones contracting from day 15 to 85 were balanced between CD4 and CD8, later expanders leaned CD4+.

UMIs and sample barcodes were carried by the TCR alpha and TCR beta cDNA libraries that 5'RACE produced using constant-segment primers. TCRdb fed the 5' RACE reads into MiXCR, producing one record per CDR3 protein. The table lists about 190,000 distinct CDR3 sequences, 18% of them singletons. The V call is TRBV2, the J call TRBJ2-6, with 7 bases aligning to TRBD1. Sequenced input: PBMCs or a T cell subset sorted from them (not recorded which). The receptor was derived from an adult woman who had mild COVID-19 (a few samples of this study predate the infection). Cell type and time point are not known. The CDR3 region has the DNA TGTGCCAGCAGTGCCCCGACAGGGAACTCTGGGGCCAACGTCCTGACTTTC. It encodes CASSAPTGNSGANVLTF. Full variable domain (remainder filled in from reference TRBV2 and TRBJ2-6): EPEVTQTPSHQVTQMGQEVILRCVPISNHLYFYWYRQILGQKVEFLVSFYNNEISEKSEIFDDQFSVERPDGSNFTLKIRSTKLEDSAMYFCASSAPTGNSGANVLTFGAGSRLTVL.